What follows describes a single TCR beta chain. Its antigen remains unidentified. TCRdb analysed the reads with MiXCR anew, one entry per CDR3 protein. The sample lists 7,000 to 9,500 distinct CDR3 sequences, approximately 17% occurring once. These data are taken from a study of liver allograft versus peripheral blood T cells. Looking at the study overall: Liver transplant recipients had T cell receptor repertoires compared between transplanted liver and peripheral blood.

After removal of 5 bases from V and 7 bases from J, the junction contained 8 bases not matched to a gene. Germline lookup yields CDR1 SGHDT and CDR2 YYEEEE. This CDR3 has 14 residues. Broader study findings: The authors reported that T cell receptor repertoires inside liver allografts differed from those in peripheral blood.

V usage is TRBV5-6 and J usage is TRBJ1-4; TRBD1 matches 7 bases. The TCR originated in a human patient who had a liver transplant. The T cells may partly be graft donor cells. The CDR3 region is CASRGGTEGEKLFF. CDR3 coding DNA: TGTGCCAGCAGGGGGGGGACAGAGGGTGAAAAACTGTTTTTT.